This T cell receptor beta chain was sequenced for a study of identical twins. This CDR3 comprises 11 residues. CDR1 SQVTM and CDR2 ANQGSEA come from the germline V gene. V was shortened by 3 bases and J by 12 bases, with 12 bases between the two germline ends. This clonotype appeared a few times. The authors used template switching to add a universal primer site and gave cDNA unique molecular identifiers. One entry per CDR3 protein, called by TCRdb with MiXCR from the 5' RACE reads. The repertoire holds a few hundred thousand distinct CDR3 sequences, approximately 10% seen once, with around 3% in the top ten. The data also belong to a second study, concerning yellow fever vaccine responses in identical twins.

V is TRBV29-1 and J is TRBJ2-1; D not certain. Sequenced sample: PBMCs. The TCR originated in a woman aged 18-29 years in good health. The CDR3 sequence is CSVESGGGQFF. CDR3 sequence (DNA): TGCAGCGTTGAGTCGGGCGGCGGGCAGTTCTTC.